This T cell receptor beta chain stems from a study of blood T cell repertoires in COVID-19. Looking at the study overall: PBMCs, B-cell-depleted T cells, or T cells were the source of the cDNA or gDNA that made up the material.

Seattle cases were enrolled at active infection and followed longitudinally. Per the original data handling: How many nucleated cells were present was estimated from reference gene primer amplification. Sequenced by immunoSEQ multiplex PCR; TCRdb stores in-frame clones only, minus some. V and J calls and clone size are those listed in that table; D and trimming were worked out from the DNA. There are 110,000 or so clones in the sample; 85% occur only once, and more than 5% lies in the top ten. The sample comprised peripheral blood. The sequence was collected from a woman aged 60-75 years with COVID-19, enrolled during active disease.

In DNA form, the CDR3 reads TGTGCCAGCAGCAATGATAAACCGAGACAGGGGCTGTGGGAGACCCAGTACTTC. Translation gives CASSNDKPRQGLWETQYF. J is TRBJ2-5 and V is TRBV21-1; whether TRBD1, the table's D call, matches the DNA was not checked. TRBV21-1 represents a pseudogene. There are 18 residues in the CDR3.